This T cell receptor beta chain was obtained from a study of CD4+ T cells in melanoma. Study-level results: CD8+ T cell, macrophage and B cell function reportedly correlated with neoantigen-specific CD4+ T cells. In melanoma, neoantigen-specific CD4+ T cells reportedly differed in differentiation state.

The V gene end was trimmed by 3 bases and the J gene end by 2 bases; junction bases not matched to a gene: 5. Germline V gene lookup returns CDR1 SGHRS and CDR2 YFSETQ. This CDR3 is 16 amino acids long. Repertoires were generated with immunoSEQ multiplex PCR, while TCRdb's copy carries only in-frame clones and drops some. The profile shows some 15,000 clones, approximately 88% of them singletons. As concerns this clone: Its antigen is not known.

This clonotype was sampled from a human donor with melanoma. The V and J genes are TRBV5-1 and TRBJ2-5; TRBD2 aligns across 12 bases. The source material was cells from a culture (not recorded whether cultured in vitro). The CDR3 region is CASSYTSGGYQETQYF. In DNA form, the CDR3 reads TGCGCCAGCAGCTACACTAGCGGGGGGTATCAAGAGACCCAGTACTTC. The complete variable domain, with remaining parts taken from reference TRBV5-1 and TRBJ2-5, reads KAGVTQTPRYLIKTRGQQVTLSCSPISGHRSVSWYQQTPGQGLQFLFEYFSETQRNKGNFPGRFSGRQFSNSRSEMNVSTLELGDSALYLCASSYTSGGYQETQYFGPGTRLLVL.